This entry lists 24 T cell receptor beta chains sequenced from one sample in a study of T cells in Graves' hyperthyroidism and ophthalmopathy. TCR beta CDR3 regions were amplified from RNA transcripts. The HTBI set primed first-round TCR CDR3 RT-PCR. One entry per CDR3 protein results from TCRdb running MiXCR on the multiplex PCR reads. This sample yields 200,000 or so distinct CDR3 sequences, of which less than 20% are seen a single time; roughly 55% belongs to the top ten. The sequencing input was blood. Receptor source: a woman aged 45-65 years with Graves' hyperthyroidism.

This clonotype was found many times. The chain joins TRBV27 to TRBJ2-1, with D perhaps matching TRBD2 (5 bases). The germline V gene encodes CDR1 MNHEY and CDR2 SMNVEV (reference sequence). This CDR3 region has 14 residues. The V gene lost 7 bases and the J gene lost 7 bases, with 17 bases spanning the gap. CDR3 nucleotides: TGTGCCAGCACCTATGTTGCGGGTTCTAATGAGCAGTTCTTC. As protein: CASTYVAGSNEQFF.

The chain employs TRBV9 and TRBJ1-5; the D is unclear. In germline, CDR1 is SGDLS, CDR2 YYNGEE. V shed 3 bases and J shed 9 bases, with 16 bases lying between them. CDR3 length equals 14 residues. The CDR3 loop reads CASSAARDVGPQHF. The CDR3 DNA sequence: TGTGCCAGCAGCGCCGCCCGCGACGTCGGGCCCCAGCATTTT.

The V gene is TRBV7-2, the J gene TRBJ2-1; 10 bases line up with TRBD2. With V trimmed by 5 bases and J by 5 bases, 9 bases remained unmatched. Germline V lookup: CDR1 SGHTA, CDR2 FQGNSA. The CDR3 is made up of 16 amino acids. The CDR3 nucleotides read TGTGCCAGCAGCCCAACCGGGACTAGCGTCCACAATGAGCAGTTCTTC. It specifies CASSPTGTSVHNEQFF. Filled out from reference TRBV7-2 and TRBJ2-1, the complete variable domain reads GAGVSQSPSNKVTEKGKDVELRCDPISGHTALYWYRQSLGQGLEFLIYFQGNSAPDKSGLPSDRFSAERTGGSVSTLTIQRTQQEDSAVYLCASSPTGTSVHNEQFFGPGTRLTVL.

This clonotype was detected ten times or more. The chain recombines TRBV7-8 with TRBJ2-7; 9 bases line up with TRBD2. The germline V gene encodes CDR1 SGHVS and CDR2 FQNEAQ. Losses at the gene ends were 4 bases for V and 3 bases for J; bases not matched to a gene: 7. This CDR3 spans 15 amino acids. The CDR3 is CASSSLAGSIYEQYF. The CDR3 DNA reads as TGTGCCAGCAGCTCGCTAGCGGGGTCTATCTACGAGCAGTACTTC.

This clonotype was counted a few times. The chain employs TRBV28 and TRBJ1-6, with D possibly being TRBD1 (5 bases). The CDR3 runs to 15 residues. Per the germline V gene, CDR1 is MDHEN and CDR2 is SYDVKM. V was trimmed by 8 bases and J by 8 bases, leaving 19 bases between them. The CDR3: CASCPSRANDSPLHF. In DNA form, the CDR3 reads TGTGCCAGCTGTCCGTCCAGGGCGAATGATTCACCCCTCCACTTT.

The chain joins TRBV6-1 to TRBJ1-5, with 7 bases aligning to TRBD1. Germline V gene lookup returns CDR1 MNHNS and CDR2 SASEGT. CDR3 length: 13 residues. J was trimmed by 7 bases and V by 7 bases; bases with no gene match: 7. The CDR3 DNA sequence: TGTGCCAGCAATGACAGGGCCGACCAGCCCCAGCATTTT. Its protein product is CASNDRADQPQHF.

At least ten counts were recorded for this clonotype. The DNA of the CDR3 is TGCGCCAGCAGTGAAAACAGGGGGCTGAACGAGCAGTACTTC. Encoded protein: CASSENRGLNEQYF. The chain uses TRBV10-2 and TRBJ2-7; 9 bases align to TRBD1. The trim removed 3 bases at V and 5 bases at J, leaving 5 bases unmatched. The CDR3 loop spans 14 amino acids. Germline CDR1 reads WSHSY; CDR2 reads SAAADI.

This clonotype was counted ten times or more. The chain recombines TRBV28 with TRBJ1-5; 10 bases line up with TRBD1. J was trimmed by 3 bases and V by 5 bases; bases with no gene match: 10. Germline lookup yields CDR1 MDHEN and CDR2 SYDVKM. This CDR3 is built from 17 residues. CDR3: CASSPPRQGAYNQPQHF. CDR3 in DNA: TGTGCCAGCAGTCCTCCTCGACAGGGGGCTTACAATCAGCCCCAGCATTTT.

This clonotype was seen a handful of times. The chain employs TRBV29-1 and TRBJ2-3; 8 bases fit TRBD2. The CDR3 is 15 amino acids. The V gene's germline CDR1 is SQVTM and CDR2 ANQGSEA. J was trimmed by 2 bases and V by 3 bases; bases with no gene match: 7. The CDR3 DNA sequence: TGCAGCGTTGAGGTAGCGGGGACGAACACAGATACGCAGTATTTT. Amino acids: CSVEVAGTNTDTQYF.

The table lists this clonotype with many counts. The DNA of the CDR3 is TGTGCCAGCAGCAAAAGCGGGAGGGGTGACAATGAGCAGTTCTTC. It is translated as CASSKSGRGDNEQFF. The rearrangement joins TRBV11-2 to TRBJ2-1; 10 nucleotides match TRBD2. Trimming took 5 bases from V and 5 from J; bases not matched to a gene: 6. Germline V gives CDR1 SGHAT, CDR2 FQNNGV. The CDR3 contains 15 residues.

This clonotype was recorded at least ten times. The CDR3 coding sequence is TGTGCCAGCAGTGAAGCGCTACGGATTTTGTACGAGCAGTACTTC. Protein product: CASSEALRILYEQYF. This chain connects TRBV2 to TRBJ2-7; D is undetermined. With 0 bases removed from V and 4 bases from J, the gap between germline ends came to 13 bases. The CDR3 has 15 amino acids. Germline-derived CDR1 and CDR2 are SNHLY and FYNNEI. The variable domain in full, completed from reference TRBV2 and TRBJ2-7, reads EPEVTQTPSHQVTQMGQEVILRCVPISNHLYFYWYRQILGQKVEFLVSFYNNEISEKSEIFDDQFSVERPDGSNFTLKIRSTKLEDSAMYFCASSEALRILYEQYFGPGTRLTVT.

A few counts support this clonotype. The chain has TRBV7-3 and TRBJ2-2, with D possibly TRBD2 on 5 matching bases. The CDR3 runs to 16 residues. Deletions cut 2 bases from V and 3 bases from J, with 13 bases between. Germline CDR1 and CDR2: SGHTA and FQGTGA. CDR3 loop: CASSLFSGRDTGELFF. The DNA of the CDR3 is TGTGCCAGCAGCTTATTTAGTGGGAGAGACACCGGGGAGCTGTTTTTT.

With respect to this clonotype: A read error is possible here, since a much larger clone lies one base away. The chain carries TRBV12-3 or TRBV12-4 and TRBJ2-1; 8 positions match TRBD2. The J call may not be correct, given that the DNA end is closer to TRBJ2-7. This CDR3 spans 16 amino acids. Here the CDR3 reads CASSFIRGGTYNEQYF. The CDR3 DNA follows: TGTGCCAGCAGTTTTATCCGGGGGGGAACCTACAATGAGCAGTACTTC.

The chain couples TRBV2 to TRBJ1-2, with 7 bases matching TRBD1. Germline V CDR1 and CDR2: SNHLY, FYNNEI. V trimming: 5 bases; J trimming: 0 bases; junction bases outside the gene matches: 6. This CDR3 region has 15 residues. The CDR3, as DNA: TGTGCCAGCAGTCAGGAGACAGGGTCTAACTATGGCTACACCTTC. Translating it yields CASSQETGSNYGYTF.

This clonotype has just a few counts. The chain carries TRBV5-4 and TRBJ1-1; 8 bases match TRBD1. Germline assignment: CDR1 SGHNT and CDR2 YYREEE (reference sequence). V dropped 4 bases and J dropped 5; count of bases not matched to a gene: 7. This CDR3 spans 14 amino acids. CDR3 protein: CASSPRTGWTEAFF. The CDR3 DNA reads as TGTGCCAGCAGCCCCAGGACAGGGTGGACTGAAGCTTTCTTT.

This clonotype was seen many times. The V and J genes are TRBV3-1 and TRBJ2-1, with 11 bases aligning to TRBD2. This CDR3 is built from 15 residues. Germline V lookup: CDR1 LGHDT, CDR2 YNNKEL (reference sequence). V lost 4 bases, J lost 4 bases, and 3 bases stayed unmatched. CDR3 protein: CASSPGTSGYNEQFF. The CDR3 DNA reads as TGTGCCAGCAGCCCCGGGACTAGCGGTTACAATGAGCAGTTCTTC.

This clonotype was seen at least ten times. V and J are TRBV27 and TRBJ2-7; 13 bases match TRBD2. This CDR3 contains 14 residues. The V segment lost 6 bases and the J segment 6 bases; nucleotides outside the gene matches: 5. The germline V gene encodes CDR1 MNHEY and CDR2 SMNVEV (reference sequence). The CDR3 is CASRGLAGRGEQYF. The CDR3 DNA follows: TGTGCCAGCAGGGGACTAGCGGGACGGGGCGAGCAGTACTTC.

The sample holds a few counts of this clonotype. At one boundary the junction diverges from the germline segment, which might be a read error. The J gene is TRBJ2-7, the V gene TRBV9; maybe TRBD2 (6 bases). This CDR3 spans 14 amino acids. The germline V gene encodes CDR1 SGDLS and CDR2 YYNGEE. The CDR3 spells CTSSVESGVDEQYF. CDR3 in DNA: TGTACCAGCAGCGTAGAGTCGGGAGTCGACGAGCAGTACTTC.

Here the CDR3 reads CASSFSGQGYTGELFF. As DNA, the CDR3 is TGTGCCAGCAGTTTTTCGGGACAGGGGTACACCGGGGAGCTGTTTTTT. The chain couples TRBV12-3 or TRBV12-4 to TRBJ2-2; 10 positions match TRBD1. V was clipped by 3 bases and J by 3 bases; unmatched bases: 4. The CDR3 runs to 16 residues.

Remarks on this clonotype: A read error is possible here, since a much larger clone lies one base away. The gene calls are TRBV2 and TRBJ2-7; D not resolved. In germline, CDR1 is SNHLY, CDR2 FYNNEI. The CDR3 has 12 amino acids. This chain's CDR3 is CASSEQPYEQSF. The CDR3 DNA reads TGTGCCAGCAGTGAACAGCCCTACGAGCAGTCCTTC. The full variable domain, rest sourced from reference TRBV2 and TRBJ2-7, is EPEVTQTPSHQVTQMGQEVILRCVPISNHLYFYWYRQILGQKVEFLVSFYNNEISEKSEIFDDQFSVERPDGSNFTLKIRSTKLEDSAMYFCASSEQPYEQSFGPGTRLTVT.

The sample holds many counts of this clonotype. The rearrangement uses TRBV11-2 and TRBJ2-7; 12 bases are a match to TRBD1. The J segment lost 5 bases and the V segment lost 4 bases, leaving 6 bases of the junction unmatched. This CDR3 is built from 15 residues. CDR1 SGHAT and CDR2 FQNNGV come from the germline V gene. CDR3 coding DNA: TGTGCCAGCAGCTCCGGGACAGGGGGCCGGGACGAGCAGTACTTC. Translating it yields CASSSGTGGRDEQYF.

To note about this clonotype: A read error may be the cause here, since a much bigger clone is one base away. The chain combines TRBV29-1 with TRBJ2-7; 9 positions match TRBD1. CDR1 and CDR2 from the germline V gene are SQVTM and ANQGSEA. The CDR3 contains 14 residues. CDR3 region: CSAEAWTGVNEQYF. The CDR3 bases are TGCAGCGCTGAAGCCTGGACAGGGGTTAACGAGCAGTACTTC.

This clonotype was recorded at least ten times. This chain links TRBV12-3 or TRBV12-4 with TRBJ2-7; D remains unclear. V gave up 0 bases and J gave up 3 bases, with 12 bases separating them. The CDR3 runs to 15 residues. CDR3 residues: CASSLAETAVYEQYF. For the CDR3, the DNA is TGTGCCAGCAGTTTAGCGGAGACCGCGGTCTACGAGCAGTACTTC.

This clonotype has ten or more counts. The genes are TRBV19 and TRBJ2-5; TRBD1 matches at 8 bases. Germline CDR1 and CDR2: LNHDA and SQIVND (reference sequence). The V and J ends lost 5 bases and 5 bases, in that order; junction bases with no gene match: 7. The CDR3 has 14 residues. CDR3 region: CASSGGQAGETQYF. The CDR3 DNA reads as TGTGCCAGTAGTGGGGGACAGGCCGGGGAGACCCAGTACTTC.